These 28 T cell receptor beta chains share one sample of origin, sequenced in a study of cytotoxic CD8 clonotypes in ibrutinib-treated CLL. The method was immunoSEQ multiplex PCR; TCRdb's version includes in-frame clones alone and lacks a portion of them. Of around 310,000 clones in the sample, roughly 79% were seen once. Source: PBMCs, taken before ibrutinib treatment. The source is a human donor with chronic lymphocytic leukemia.

This chain connects TRBV4-2 to TRBJ2-3; no firm D call. The germline gives CDR1 LGHNA, CDR2 YNFKEQ. The CDR3 runs to 17 residues. V lost 0 bases and J 4 bases, leaving 17 bases between the germline ends. In DNA form, the CDR3 reads TGTGCCAGCAGCCAAGATCCTGCTAGTCAGGTTCCAGATACGCAGTATTTT. It translates to CASSQDPASQVPDTQYF.

Only a few counts were recorded for this clone. V gene TRBV11-2 combines with J gene TRBJ2-7; TRBD1 matches 7 bases. CDR1 is SGHAT and CDR2 is FQNNGV in the germline V gene. With 5 bases clipped from V and 3 bases from J, the junction kept 10 bases outside the gene matches. This CDR3 has 15 amino acids. CDR3 bases: TGTGCCAGCAGCGACGGGGACAGTCGATACTACGAGCAGTACTTC. The encoded protein is CASSDGDSRYYEQYF.

The rearrangement uses TRBV7-2 and TRBJ2-2, with D possibly called TRBD1 or TRBD2 (5 bases each). V gave up 3 bases and J gave up 4 bases, with 12 bases separating them. The CDR3 contains 15 residues. Germline-derived CDR1 and CDR2 are SGHTA and FQGNSA. Written as DNA, the CDR3 is TGTGCCAGCAGCTTGGCTGGGACGAGCACCGGGGAGCTGTTTTTT. Its translation is CASSLAGTSTGELFF.

This clone was counted a single time. The chain uses TRBV11-3 and TRBJ2-5; perhaps TRBD2 as D (5 bases). The V end lost 8 bases, the J end lost 4 bases, and 14 bases lay between the germline ends. Germline CDR1 SGHNT, CDR2 YENEEA. The CDR3 is 13 residues long. CDR3 loop: CASAGYEGETQYF. The CDR3 bases are TGTGCCAGCGCCGGCTATGAGGGAGAGACCCAGTACTTC.

CDR3 sequence reads: CASSQGGRPTTGELFF. The CDR3, as DNA: TGCGCCAGCAGCCAAGGTGGGAGGCCCACCACCGGGGAGCTGTTTTTT. The rearrangement links TRBV4-1 to TRBJ2-2; TRBD2 might be the D (6 bases). The CDR3 has 16 residues. Deletions cut 1 base from V and 4 bases from J, with 13 bases between. Germline CDR1 and CDR2: MGHRA and YSYEKL.

Only a few counts were recorded for this clone. This rearrangement joins TRBV11-2 to TRBJ2-7; a weak D match, TRBD2 (5 bases). This CDR3 is 15 amino acids long. Trimming shortened V by 0 bases and J by 2 bases, and 11 bases separated the two germline ends. CDR1 is SGHAT, CDR2 FQNNGV, per germline. DNA of the CDR3: TGTGCCAGCAGCTTAGAAGCGGTGGAGGCCTACGAGCAGTACTTC. It translates to CASSLEAVEAYEQYF.

This clone was recorded only once. The chain carries TRBV9 and TRBJ2-1; 8 nucleotides match TRBD2. With V trimmed by 2 bases and J by 6 bases, 10 bases remained unmatched. The germline V gene has CDR1 SGDLS and CDR2 YYNGEE. This CDR3 contains 16 residues. The CDR3 protein is CASSVTETGGPNEQFF. For the CDR3, the DNA is TGTGCCAGCAGCGTCACTGAGACGGGAGGGCCCAATGAGCAGTTCTTC.

The chain joins TRBV19 to TRBJ2-7, with D unresolved. Per the germline V gene, CDR1 is LNHDA and CDR2 is SQIVND (reference sequence). The V end lost 2 bases, the J end lost 3 bases, and 11 bases lay between the germline ends. The CDR3 contains 14 residues. In nucleotides, the CDR3 is TGTGCCAGTAGTATAAACTCGGACGGCTACGAGCAGTACTTC. Amino acids: CASSINSDGYEQYF.

The CDR3 spells CASSFGASGSSYEQYF. CDR3 coding DNA: TGCGCCAGCAGCTTTGGGGCTAGCGGGAGCTCCTACGAGCAGTACTTC. This chain joins TRBV5-1 and TRBJ2-7; 10 nucleotides match TRBD2. The CDR3 contains 16 residues. V trimming: 2 bases; J trimming: 0 bases; junction bases outside the gene matches: 5. The V gene's germline CDR1 is SGHRS and CDR2 YFSETQ.

The rearrangement joins TRBV5-1 to TRBJ1-4; 9 bases match TRBD1. The germline CDR1 and CDR2 sequences are SGHRS and YFSETQ. This CDR3 has 15 residues. Trimming cost V 4 bases and J 4 bases; bases outside gene matches: 5. The CDR3 sequence is CASSLQGARNEKLFF. The CDR3 nucleotides read TGCGCCAGCAGCCTACAGGGGGCTCGTAATGAAAAACTGTTTTTT.

The V call is TRBV4-3, the J call TRBJ2-7, with TRBD1 identical over 7 bases. The CDR3 covers 15 residues. Trimming at V came to 1 base and at J to 3 bases, leaving 6 bases not matched to a gene. Germline assignment: CDR1 LGHNA and CDR2 YSLEER. CDR3 loop: CASSQVAGGIYEQYF. Here the CDR3 DNA reads TGCGCCAGCAGCCAAGTGGCAGGGGGAATCTACGAGCAGTACTTC.

This rearrangement joins TRBV7-9 to TRBJ2-7, with D perhaps given as TRBD1 or TRBD2 (5 bases each). This CDR3 is built from 11 residues. The V gene lost 5 bases and the J gene lost 9 bases, with 11 bases spanning the gap. Germline V gene lookup returns CDR1 SEHNR and CDR2 FQNEAQ (reference sequence). CDR3 region: CASSEGKGQYF. CDR3 bases: TGTGCCAGCAGCGAGGGGAAAGGGCAGTACTTC.

The rearrangement uses TRBV6-1 and TRBJ2-5; TRBD1 agrees at 7 bases. J was trimmed by 5 bases and V by 5 bases; bases with no gene match: 5. Germline lookup yields CDR1 MNHNS and CDR2 SASEGT. CDR3 size: 13 residues. The CDR3 nucleotides read TGTGCCAGCAGTTCACAGGGGCGGGAGACCCAGTACTTC. Protein product: CASSSQGRETQYF.

V and J are TRBV30 and TRBJ1-2, with D possibly TRBD1 on 5 matching bases. Germline CDR1 reads GTSNPN; CDR2 reads SVGIG (reference sequence). The CDR3 has 13 amino acids. Trimming left V 0 bases short and J 6 bases short, with 11 bases between. The CDR3 region has the DNA TGTGCCTGGAGTGTCAATCGGGGGGATGGCTACACCTTC. It codes for CAWSVNRGDGYTF.

This clone came up once. The chain is built from TRBV11-3 and TRBJ1-1, with a tentative D call TRBD1 (5 bases). The germline V and J ends were trimmed by 1 base and 7 bases, with 10 bases remaining between them. The CDR3 runs to 13 residues. CDR1 is SGHNT and CDR2 is YENEEA in the germline V gene. The CDR3 DNA reads as TGTGCCAGCAGCTTAGGGTTGGACAATGAAGCTTTCTTT. Its translation: CASSLGLDNEAFF.

The rearrangement joins TRBV30 to TRBJ2-1; 7 bases match TRBD2. The CDR3 covers 15 residues. V was clipped by 3 bases and J by 0 bases; unmatched bases: 5. In germline, CDR1 is GTSNPN, CDR2 SVGIG (reference sequence). The CDR3 spells CAWRAGIFSYNEQFF. In DNA form, the CDR3 reads TGTGCCTGGAGAGCGGGGATATTCTCCTACAATGAGCAGTTCTTC.

The chain links TRBV27 to TRBJ2-7, with D possibly matching TRBD2 (5 bases). V lost 6 bases and J lost 3, with 18 bases in between. Germline values: CDR1 MNHEY, CDR2 SMNVEV (reference sequence). This CDR3 comprises 15 residues. CDR3 protein: CASSLRRGSGYEQYF. The CDR3 coding sequence is TGTGCCAGCAGCCTCAGGAGAGGGAGTGGCTACGAGCAGTACTTC.

The CDR3 sequence is CASSVLAGGPADTQYF. The CDR3 nucleotides read TGTGCCAGCAGCGTACTAGCGGGAGGGCCCGCAGATACGCAGTATTTT. The chain has TRBV9 and TRBJ2-3; 12 bases map to TRBD2. The germline CDR1 and CDR2 sequences are SGDLS and YYNGEE. CDR3 length equals 16 residues. V lost 1 base to trimming and J lost 4 bases; unmatched junction nucleotides: 4.

In its sample, this clone was seen a few times. The chain links TRBV2 to TRBJ1-5; D may be TRBD1 (6 bases). V lost 6 bases, J lost 0 bases, and 12 bases lay in between. The CDR3 covers 15 residues. The germline V gene encodes CDR1 SNHLY and CDR2 FYNNEI. The CDR3 sequence is CASRPTGYSNQPQHF. As DNA, the CDR3 is TGTGCCAGCAGACCGACAGGTTATAGCAATCAGCCCCAGCATTTT.

The V and J genes are TRBV5-1 and TRBJ1-2; 9 bases fit TRBD1. This CDR3 contains 15 residues. V lost 4 bases and J lost 4; bases outside the gene matches: 8. Per the germline V gene, CDR1 is SGHRS and CDR2 is YFSETQ. This CDR3 reads CASSADTGGGYGYTF. Written as DNA, the CDR3 is TGCGCCAGCAGCGCAGATACAGGGGGCGGCTATGGCTACACCTTC.

This clone was detected a few times. The chain links TRBV5-1 to TRBJ2-7, with D possibly being TRBD2 (5 bases). Trimming pared 4 bases from V and 5 bases from J, leaving 13 bases between. The V gene's germline CDR1 is SGHRS and CDR2 YFSETQ. CDR3 length: 13 amino acids. The CDR3 DNA follows: TGCGCCAGCAGCCTTGAGGGCCTACACGAGCAGTACTTC. It translates to CASSLEGLHEQYF.

Concerning this clone: At one of its ends the junction is not consistent with the germline gene, which may arise from a read error. The chain links TRBV7-2 to TRBJ2-3; D ambiguous. This CDR3 has 12 residues. CDR1 and CDR2 (germline): SGHTA, FQGNSA. CDR3: CASSSSRDTQYF. The DNA for the CDR3 is TGTGCCAGCAGCTCCAGCAGAGATACGCAGTATTTT.

This chain joins TRBV7-2 and TRBJ2-4, with no clear D. The CDR3 loop spans 14 amino acids. Trimming took off 0 bases at V and 0 bases at J, with 3 bases between the two ends. Germline V gene sequence: CDR1 SGHTA, CDR2 FQGNSA. CDR3 nucleotide sequence: TGTGCCAGCAGCTTAGCTCTAGCCAAAAACATTCAGTACTTC. As protein: CASSLALAKNIQYF.

The chain combines TRBV5-1 with TRBJ2-5; D gene unclear. The V gene lost 0 bases and the J gene lost 1 base, with 4 bases spanning the gap. From germline, CDR1 is SGHRS and CDR2 YFSETQ. This CDR3 is built from 13 residues. The CDR3: CASSLDVQETQYF. The CDR3 nucleotides read TGCGCCAGCAGCTTGGACGTCCAAGAGACCCAGTACTTC.

In the case of this clone: Different DNA sequences within this sample yield the same CDR3. The genes are TRBV9 and TRBJ2-3; D may match TRBD1 or TRBD2 (5 bases each). CDR1 and CDR2 from the germline V gene are SGDLS and YYNGEE. V lost 0 bases to trimming and J lost 2 bases, with 10 bases between them. The CDR3 runs to 15 residues. The CDR3 DNA reads TGTGCCAGCAGCGTAGGTACGGGACCCACAGATACGCAGTATTTT. Its translation: CASSVGTGPTDTQYF.

The chain is built from TRBV11-2 and TRBJ1-2, with D possibly TRBD1 on 5 matching bases. In germline, CDR1 is SGHAT, CDR2 FQNNGV. Trimming cost V 5 bases and J 4 bases, with 11 bases left between them. The CDR3 length is 13 residues. The CDR3 nucleotides read TGTGCCAGCAGCCCCCAGCAGGGCTATGGCTACACCTTC. Residues: CASSPQQGYGYTF.

V is TRBV10-3 and J is TRBJ2-7; 8 bases are a match to TRBD1. This CDR3 contains 14 residues. Germline values: CDR1 ENHRY, CDR2 SYGVKD. The junction had 11 bases not matched to a gene; V was cut back by 8 bases and J by 5 bases. CDR3 region: CAIQARPGGHEQYF. Written as DNA, the CDR3 is TGTGCCATCCAGGCCCGGCCAGGGGGCCACGAGCAGTACTTC.

The J gene is TRBJ1-2, the V gene TRBV7-2, with no clear D. CDR3 length: 14 amino acids. V shed 3 bases and J shed 4 bases, with 12 bases lying between them. CDR1 SGHTA and CDR2 FQGNSA come from the germline V gene. CDR3 protein: CASSFPGQLYGYTF. The CDR3 nucleotides read TGTGCCAGCAGCTTCCCCGGGCAACTCTATGGCTACACCTTC.